A selection of T cell receptor beta chains follows, all from one sample in a study of blood T cell repertoires in COVID-19. This table comes from immunoSEQ multiplex PCR, and its TCRdb copy is limited to in-frame clones, with some not included. The data show about 120,000 clones, with around 77% seen just once and over 6.5% held by the top ten. The sequencing sample was made of peripheral blood. All receptors derive from a human donor in a cohort sampled during active COVID-19. CDR3s include the opening cysteine and the closing phenylalanine or tryptophan. Each record gives: D gene, clone size, V gene, J gene, CDR3 DNA, CDR3 protein. D genes are given only for firm matches. Expanded clones get a size class; other rows say once, few or many, or leave the size out.

d_call: NA
clone_size: NA
v_call: TRBV28
j_call: TRBJ1-1
cdr3_nt: TGTGCCAGCAGTTGGGCAGTGGAAGCTTTCTTT
cdr3_aa: CASSWAVEAFF

d_call: NA
clone_size: NA
v_call: TRBV27
j_call: TRBJ2-1
cdr3_nt: TGTGCCAGCAGTTTATCGGGACTGGCTTACAATGAGCAGTTCTTC
cdr3_aa: CASSLSGLAYNEQFF

d_call: TRBD2
clone_size: NA
v_call: TRBV28
j_call: TRBJ2-7
cdr3_nt: TGTGCCAGCAGCCTGGGGGGGGACGAGCAGTACTTC
cdr3_aa: CASSLGGDEQYF

d_call: TRBD1
clone_size: NA
v_call: TRBV12-5
j_call: TRBJ1-4
cdr3_nt: TGTGCTAGTGGTCGCGGGACAGCTGTTAATGAAAAACTGTTTTTT
cdr3_aa: CASGRGTAVNEKLFF

d_call: NA
clone_size: once
v_call: TRBV9
j_call: TRBJ2-7
cdr3_nt: TGTGCCAGCAGCGTAGGCGGGACGAGCTCCTACGAGCAGTACTTC
cdr3_aa: CASSVGGTSSYEQYF

d_call: TRBD1
clone_size: NA
v_call: TRBV29-1
j_call: TRBJ2-7
cdr3_nt: TGCAGCGTTGAGACAGGGGATGCCTACGAGCAGTACTTC
cdr3_aa: CSVETGDAYEQYF

d_call: TRBD2
clone_size: NA
v_call: TRBV12-5
j_call: TRBJ2-7
cdr3_nt: TGTGCTAGTGGTTTGGGGACTAGCGGATACGAGCAGTACTTC
cdr3_aa: CASGLGTSGYEQYF

d_call: NA
clone_size: NA
v_call: TRBV2
j_call: TRBJ1-2
cdr3_nt: TGTGCCAGCAGTGGGGCTGGATCGGGGAAAAACTATGGCTACACCTTC
cdr3_aa: CASSGAGSGKNYGYTF

d_call: NA
clone_size: NA
v_call: TRBV4-2
j_call: TRBJ1-1
cdr3_nt: TGTGCCAGCAGCCAATCCCCCCAGGGTGAAGCTTTCTTT
cdr3_aa: CASSQSPQGEAFF

d_call: NA
clone_size: NA
v_call: TRBV11-3
j_call: TRBJ1-3
cdr3_nt: TGTGCCAGCAGCTTAGGGGGCTACCGTATGTCTACCACTGGAAACACCATATATTTT
cdr3_aa: CASSLGGYRMSTTGNTIYF

d_call: TRBD1
clone_size: NA
v_call: TRBV2
j_call: TRBJ1-1
cdr3_nt: TGTGCCACCCACTGGACAGGGAACACTGAAGCTTTCTTT
cdr3_aa: CATHWTGNTEAFF

d_call: NA
clone_size: few
v_call: TRBV5-4
j_call: TRBJ1-1
cdr3_nt: TGTGCCAGCAGCTCGACAGTGAACACTGAAGCTTTCTTT
cdr3_aa: CASSSTVNTEAFF

d_call: TRBD2
clone_size: NA
v_call: TRBV11-2
j_call: TRBJ2-7
cdr3_nt: TGTGCCAGCAGCCCCGCACTAGCGGGGGCTTTCTACGAGCAGTACTTC
cdr3_aa: CASSPALAGAFYEQYF

d_call: TRBD1
clone_size: NA
v_call: TRBV30
j_call: TRBJ2-2
cdr3_nt: TGTGCCTGGACCGCCGGGACAGGGGCCGGGGAGCTGTTTTTT
cdr3_aa: CAWTAGTGAGELFF

d_call: TRBD2
clone_size: NA
v_call: TRBV10-1
j_call: TRBJ2-7
cdr3_nt: TGCGCCAGCAGTGAGTCCCCCGGCGGGCGGGAGCACTTC
cdr3_aa: CASSESPGGREHF

d_call: TRBD2
clone_size: NA
v_call: TRBV10-3
j_call: TRBJ2-7
cdr3_nt: TGTGCCATCAGTGGACTAGCGGGAGTCGGGTCCTACGAGCAGTACTTC
cdr3_aa: CAISGLAGVGSYEQYF

d_call: TRBD2
clone_size: NA
v_call: TRBV18
j_call: TRBJ2-7
cdr3_nt: TGTGCCAGCTCACCGACTAGCGGGTTATACGAGCAGTACTTC
cdr3_aa: CASSPTSGLYEQYF

d_call: TRBD2
clone_size: NA
v_call: TRBV5-1
j_call: TRBJ2-3
cdr3_nt: TGCGCCAGCAGCTTGGCGGGACTAGCGGGAGGGCCTAATGCAGATACGCAGTATTTT
cdr3_aa: CASSLAGLAGGPNADTQYF

d_call: NA
clone_size: once
v_call: TRBV9
j_call: TRBJ1-2
cdr3_nt: TGTGCCAGCAGCGTAGGACGAGTAGGGGAGGCTAACTATGGCTACACCTTC
cdr3_aa: CASSVGRVGEANYGYTF

d_call: NA
clone_size: NA
v_call: TRBV11-3
j_call: TRBJ2-5
cdr3_nt: TGTGCCAGCAGCAGCAACTTTGGCCAGTACTTC
cdr3_aa: CASSSNFGQYF

d_call: NA
clone_size: NA
v_call: TRBV11-3
j_call: TRBJ1-1
cdr3_nt: TGTGCCAGCAGCCCACCGCCCACAGGACTGAACACTGAAGCTTTCTTT
cdr3_aa: CASSPPPTGLNTEAFF

d_call: NA
clone_size: NA
v_call: TRBV3-1/TRBV3-2
j_call: TRBJ1-2
cdr3_nt: TGTGCCAGCAGCCCTGGACGGGGCTATGGCTACACCTTC
cdr3_aa: CASSPGRGYGYTF

d_call: TRBD1
clone_size: few
v_call: TRBV27
j_call: TRBJ2-7
cdr3_nt: TGTGCCAGCAGTGCGAGACAGGGCCTCGAGCAGTACTTC
cdr3_aa: CASSARQGLEQYF

d_call: NA
clone_size: few
v_call: TRBV24-1
j_call: TRBJ2-7
cdr3_nt: TGTGCCACCAGTGATTCGGACAGAGCCTACGAGCAGTACTTC
cdr3_aa: CATSDSDRAYEQYF

d_call: TRBD1
clone_size: NA
v_call: TRBV6-5
j_call: TRBJ1-2
cdr3_nt: TGTGCCAGCAGTTTAGCAGGGGGTCGAGGCTACACCTTC
cdr3_aa: CASSLAGGRGYTF

d_call: NA
clone_size: NA
v_call: TRBV5-1
j_call: TRBJ2-3
cdr3_nt: TGCGCCAGCAGCTTGGAGACTACCACAGATACGCAGTATTTT
cdr3_aa: CASSLETTTDTQYF

d_call: NA
clone_size: NA
v_call: TRBV7-2
j_call: TRBJ2-1
cdr3_nt: TGTGCCAGCAGCTCCACGGAGGTATTCAATGAGCAGTTCTTC
cdr3_aa: CASSSTEVFNEQFF